Shown below are 23 T cell receptor beta chains from a single sample sequenced in a study of glioma-infiltrating T cells. The iRepertoire nested amplicon-rescue multiplex PCR amplified TCR alpha and beta CDR3s from RNA. Each CDR3 protein is one row after TCRdb ran MiXCR on the multiplex PCR reads. The table has some 93,000 distinct CDR3 sequences, about 40% seen once. Sequenced material: glioma tissue, nonneoplastic brain tissue, or PBMCs (not recorded which). The receptors here all came from a human donor with low-grade glioma or glioblastoma, undergoing nonglioma brain surgery, or in good health (not recorded which).

This clonotype has a count of ten or more. The chain is built from TRBV11-2 and TRBJ1-2; 8 bases line up with TRBD1. V shed 7 bases and J 6 bases; nucleotides not matched to a gene: 4. The CDR3 consists of 12 residues. Germline assignment: CDR1 SGHAT and CDR2 FQNNGV. This CDR3 is CASTKTGDGYTF. CDR3 bases: TGTGCCAGCACGAAGACAGGGGATGGCTACACCTTC.

A remark on this clonotype: A junction boundary mismatches the germline segment, possibly from a read error. The chain carries TRBV10-3 and TRBJ2-1; D is perhaps TRBD1 (5 bases). Germline CDR1 reads ENHRY; CDR2 reads SYGVKD. This CDR3 contains 12 residues. CDR3 coding DNA: TGTGCCACCAAGGACACTAACAGTGAGCAGTTTTTC. Protein product: CATKDTNSEQFF.

This clonotype was picked up many times. The DNA for the CDR3 is TGTGCCAGCTCACGGTACGGTGAACGGGGGACACCCTCCTACAATGAGCAGTTCTTC. Its protein product is CASSRYGERGTPSYNEQFF. J is TRBJ2-1 and V is TRBV18, with D perhaps assigned TRBD1 or TRBD2 (6 bases each). Trimming removed 4 bases at V and 0 bases at J, with 22 bases between. Germline V gene lookup returns CDR1 KGHSH and CDR2 LQKENI. The CDR3 length is 19 residues.

The chain links TRBV4-1 to TRBJ2-7; D remains ambiguous. This CDR3 has 14 residues. From germline, CDR1 is MGHRA and CDR2 YSYEKL. The CDR3 DNA reads as TGCTCCATCAGCCAAGATACAGTGATCTACGAGCAGTACTTC. Its protein is CSISQDTVIYEQYF.

This clonotype was counted at least ten times. J is TRBJ2-7 and V is TRBV19; D gene unclear. Trimming left V 0 bases short and J 3 bases short, with 6 bases between. The germline gives CDR1 LNHDA, CDR2 SQIVND (reference sequence). CDR3 length: 13 residues. DNA for the CDR3: TGTGCCAGTAGTATAGATAGGTACTACGAGCAGTACTTC. Its protein is CASSIDRYYEQYF.

Concerning this clonotype: A clone one base away is much larger, so this may be a read error. This chain connects TRBV29-1 to TRBJ2-1; 12 nucleotides agree with TRBD2. The V and J ends lost 7 bases and 13 bases, in that order; junction bases with no gene match: 14. Per the germline V gene, CDR1 is SQVTM and CDR2 is ANQGSEA. CDR3 length: 14 residues. In nucleotides, the CDR3 is TGCAGCGCATCGACTAGCGGGAGTGGAGAGACCCAGTTCTTC. This gives the protein CSASTSGSGETQFF.

This clonotype was detected ten times or more. The chain employs TRBV6-8 and TRBJ2-7; 9 bases fit TRBD1. CDR1 and CDR2 from the germline V gene are MNHGY and SAAAGT. V shed 0 bases and J 3 bases; nucleotides not matched to a gene: 9. The CDR3 is made up of 17 amino acids. The CDR3 spells CASSYSKGQGLSYEQYF. The CDR3 nucleotides read TGTGCCAGCAGTTACTCGAAGGGACAGGGTTTGAGCTACGAGCAGTACTTC.

This clonotype was observed at least ten times. V and J are TRBV18 and TRBJ2-3; D is unresolved. CDR1 KGHSH and CDR2 LQKENI come from the germline V gene. Deletions cut 5 bases from V and 4 bases from J, with 7 bases between. The length of the CDR3 is 12 residues. CDR3 amino acids: CASSSNADTQYF. The CDR3 DNA follows: TGTGCCAGCTCATCGAACGCAGATACGCAGTATTTT.

As regards this clonotype: The junction departs from germline at one end; a sequencing error may be responsible. V and J are TRBV10-3 and TRBJ2-7, with a tentative D call TRBD2 (5 bases). Germline V gene lookup returns CDR1 ENHRY and CDR2 SYGVKD. The CDR3 is made up of 13 amino acids. The CDR3 DNA reads as TGTGCCATCACTGAGAACCCGGGGTACGAGCAGTACTTC. It is translated as CAITENPGYEQYF.

This clonotype has ten or more counts. The rearrangement uses TRBV10-3 and TRBJ1-2; 8 bases are shared with TRBD1. Germline lookup yields CDR1 ENHRY and CDR2 SYGVKD. The CDR3 is 12 residues long. The junction had 3 bases not matched to a gene; V was cut back by 10 bases and J by 2 bases. The CDR3 is CASGQGNYGYTF. CDR3 sequence (DNA): TGTGCCAGCGGACAGGGAAACTATGGCTACACCTTC.

This clonotype appeared many times. This chain links TRBV5-1 with TRBJ1-1, with D tentatively TRBD1 (6 bases). The CDR3 runs to 16 residues. Trimming removed 2 bases from V and 1 base from J, with 15 bases in between. Germline CDR1 SGHRS, CDR2 YFSETQ. CDR3 nucleotides: TGCGCCAGCAGCTTCGCCTCCGGGACATCGAACACTGAAGCTTTCTTT. Its translation is CASSFASGTSNTEAFF.

Details on this clonotype: At one of its ends the junction is not consistent with the germline gene, which may arise from a read error. The V gene is TRBV20-1, the J gene TRBJ1-1, with D possibly being TRBD1 (5 bases). This CDR3 region has 13 residues. CDR1 is DFQATT and CDR2 is SNEGSKA in the germline V gene (reference sequence). The CDR3 protein is CSAPKKGNTEALF. CDR3 in DNA: TGCAGTGCCCCAAAGAAGGGGAACACTGAAGCTCTCTTT.

This clonotype was seen ten or more times. The J gene is TRBJ2-7, the V gene TRBV20-1, with a possible D match to TRBD1 (6 bases). Germline assignment: CDR1 DFQATT and CDR2 SNEGSKA (reference sequence). The length of the CDR3 is 12 residues. V dropped 3 bases and J dropped 2 bases, with 8 bases sitting between them. CDR3 sequence: CSASRGTYEQYF. CDR3 bases: TGCAGTGCTAGTAGGGGGACCTACGAGCAGTACTTC.

This clonotype showed up many times. This chain connects TRBV12-3 or TRBV12-4 to TRBJ2-1; weak D call: TRBD1 (6 bases). V was clipped by 1 base and J by 6 bases, with 13 bases between them. The CDR3 has 15 residues. As DNA, the CDR3 is TGTGCCAGCAGTTTAGGGACAGCCTATGCCAATGAGCAGTTCTTC. It encodes CASSLGTAYANEQFF.

The V call is TRBV20-1, the J call TRBJ1-5, with D possibly TRBD1 on 5 matching bases. CDR1 DFQATT and CDR2 SNEGSKA come from the germline V gene (reference sequence). The CDR3 consists of 14 residues. The germline V and J ends were trimmed by 2 bases and 15 bases, with 23 bases remaining between them. CDR3 loop: CSARPSGQNQFLHF. CDR3 nucleotide sequence: TGCAGTGCTAGACCATCCGGACAAAATCAGTTCCTGCATTTT.

The chain combines TRBV20-1 with TRBJ1-1; D gene unclear. The germline V gene encodes CDR1 DFQATT and CDR2 SNEGSKA (reference sequence). The CDR3 totals 13 residues. V lost 8 bases and J 6 bases, leaving 19 bases between the germline ends. Here the CDR3 DNA reads TGCAGTACTTTATCACCGAACAACCCTGAAGCTTTCTTT. Translated, it gives CSTLSPNNPEAFF.

The sample holds many counts of this clonotype. The V and J genes are TRBV7-2 and TRBJ1-1; perhaps TRBD1 as D (6 bases). This CDR3 comprises 13 residues. Germline V CDR1 and CDR2: SGHTA, FQGNSA. The V gene lost 2 bases and the J gene lost 4 bases, with 8 bases spanning the gap. CDR3 sequence: CASSLRGGTEAFF. The DNA of the CDR3 is TGTGCCAGCAGCTTAAGGGGGGGCACTGAAGCTTTCTTT.

This clonotype was picked up many times. The chain uses TRBV20-1 and TRBJ2-3; TRBD2 aligns across 11 bases. The V gene's germline CDR1 is DFQATT and CDR2 SNEGSKA (reference sequence). This CDR3 has 15 residues. The J segment lost 4 bases and the V segment lost 5 bases, leaving 8 bases of the junction unmatched. The CDR3 is CSALAGGLRSDTQYF. The DNA for the CDR3 is TGCAGTGCTTTAGCGGGGGGGCTTAGGTCAGATACGCAGTATTTT.

At least ten counts were recorded for this clonotype. The chain is built from TRBV20-1 and TRBJ2-7, with D possibly being TRBD1 (6 bases). The V gene's germline CDR1 is DFQATT and CDR2 SNEGSKA (reference sequence). The CDR3 spans 12 residues. V was shortened by 3 bases and J by 9 bases, with 15 bases between the two germline ends. CDR3 sequence reads: CSARGQLQGQYF. As DNA, the CDR3 is TGCAGTGCTAGGGGGCAGCTACAGGGGCAGTACTTC.

With regard to this clonotype: A much larger clone differs by one base, so this may be a read error. This chain joins TRBV14 and TRBJ2-6; 9 bases line up with TRBD1. Trimming took 4 bases from V and 0 from J; bases not matched to a gene: 10. CDR1 and CDR2 from the germline V gene are SGHDN and FVKESK. The CDR3 has 19 amino acids. The CDR3 DNA is TGTGCCAGCAGCCCGAGAATCGGACAGGGGTACTCTGGGGCCAACGTCCTGACTTTC. Translating gives CASSPRIGQGYSGANVLTF.

This clonotype was seen ten or more times. The chain links TRBV4-1 to TRBJ2-1; the match to TRBD2 covers 9 bases. The CDR3 contains 19 residues. V shed 3 bases and J 0 bases; nucleotides not matched to a gene: 12. Germline V gene lookup returns CDR1 MGHRA and CDR2 YSYEKL. This CDR3 reads CASSHRLAELDNSYNEQFF. Here the CDR3 DNA reads TGCGCCAGCAGCCACCGACTAGCGGAGTTGGACAACTCCTACAATGAGCAGTTCTTC.

V is TRBV7-2 and J is TRBJ2-3; 10 bases match TRBD2. The CDR3 runs 18 residues. The V gene end was trimmed by 7 bases and the J gene end by 2 bases; junction bases not matched to a gene: 15. CDR1 is SGHTA and CDR2 is FQGNSA in the germline V gene. CDR3 amino acids: CASIRDTLAGAPTDTQYF. The DNA for the CDR3 is TGTGCCAGCATCCGAGATACCCTAGCGGGAGCACCCACAGATACGCAGTATTTT.

With respect to this clonotype: A read error may produce the germline difference seen at one junction end. The chain is built from TRBV5-6 and TRBJ2-1, with 13 bases lining up with TRBD2. There are 16 residues in the CDR3. From germline, CDR1 is SGHDT and CDR2 YYEEEE. CDR3 sequence (DNA): TGTGCCAGCAGCCTAAGACTAGCGGGGGGAACCAATAAGCAGTTCTTC. This encodes CASSLRLAGGTNKQFF.